Following are 22 T cell receptor beta chains from one sample sequenced in a study of cytomegalovirus exposure and HLA in healthy donors. Assay: immunoSEQ multiplex PCR; the TCRdb copy retains only in-frame clones and omits some. The table includes approximately 97,000 clones, 90% to 95% detected once. The sample was PBMCs. The receptors were gathered from a woman aged 30 to 39 in good health and CMV-seropositive.

The J gene is TRBJ2-7, the V gene TRBV7-2, with D unresolved. Germline V lookup: CDR1 SGHTA, CDR2 FQGNSA. Trimming took 5 bases from V and 1 from J, leaving 6 bases between them. The CDR3 has 12 residues. The CDR3 region is CASSRESYEQYF. CDR3 DNA sequence: TGTGCCAGCAGCCGCGAATCCTACGAGCAGTACTTC.

This sequence joins TRBV9 and TRBJ2-3, with 12 bases lining up with TRBD2. CDR1 and CDR2 (germline): SGDLS, YYNGEE. V shed 4 bases, J shed 4 bases, and the junction held 10 bases outside the gene matches. The CDR3 is 17 residues long. DNA for the CDR3: TGTGCCAGCAGCCCCGCCCGACTAGCGGGAGTCGCAGATACGCAGTATTTT. The encoded protein is CASSPARLAGVADTQYF.

The CDR3 sequence: CASSFPASIETQYF. The CDR3, as DNA: TGTGCCAGCAGCTTCCCCGCCAGTATAGAGACCCAGTACTTC. The V gene is TRBV7-9, the J gene TRBJ2-5; D not resolved. In germline, CDR1 is SEHNR, CDR2 FQNEAQ (reference sequence). The CDR3 covers 14 residues. The germline V and J ends were trimmed by 3 bases and 4 bases, with 12 bases remaining between them.

As concerns this clone: The sample contains more than one DNA sequence encoding this CDR3. V and J are TRBV30 and TRBJ1-5; TRBD1 agrees at 7 bases. V lost 0 bases, J lost 2 bases, and 4 bases stayed unmatched. CDR1 and CDR2 from the germline V gene are GTSNPN and SVGIG (reference sequence). This CDR3 is 15 amino acids long. Here the CDR3 DNA reads TGTGCCTGGAGTGTACGCACAGGGGGCAATCAGCCCCAGCATTTT. It codes for CAWSVRTGGNQPQHF. The full variable domain, its missing parts supplied by reference TRBV30 and TRBJ1-5, is SQTIHQWPATLVQPVGSPLSLECTVEGTSNPNLYWYRQAAGRGLQLLFYSVGIGQISSEVPQNLSASRPQDRQFILSSKKLLLSDSGFYLCAWSVRTGGNQPQHFGDGTRLSIL.

A single count supports this clone. This rearrangement joins TRBV4-1 to TRBJ2-2, with 14 bases fitting TRBD2. V shed 4 bases, J shed 7 bases, and the junction held 5 bases outside the gene matches. CDR3 length: 16 amino acids. Germline-derived CDR1 and CDR2 are MGHRA and YSYEKL. In nucleotides, the CDR3 is TGCGCCAGCAGCCCGGGACTAGCGGGAGAAGGCGGGGAGCTGTTTTTT. Protein: CASSPGLAGEGGELFF.

This rearrangement joins TRBV7-9 to TRBJ2-7; no definite D call. CDR1 is SEHNR and CDR2 is FQNEAQ in the germline V gene (reference sequence). The CDR3 is 11 amino acids. V shed 6 bases and J shed 1 base, with 4 bases lying between them. The CDR3 DNA reads TGTGCCAGCAGTCGGTCCTACGAGCAGTACTTC. This sequence encodes CASSRSYEQYF.

This chain links TRBV5-8 with TRBJ2-1; TRBD2 matches 8 bases. In germline, CDR1 is SGHTS, CDR2 YDEGEE. V lost 4 bases and J lost 0; bases outside the gene matches: 12. This CDR3 has 18 amino acids. CDR3 in DNA: TGTGCCAGCAGCCTGGGTAGCGGGGCCCGAATCTCCTACAATGAGCAGTTCTTC. Its translation: CASSLGSGARISYNEQFF.

The genes are TRBV12-5 and TRBJ2-2; unclear D gene. Per the germline V gene, CDR1 is LGHNT and CDR2 is FRNRAP. Trimming removed 5 bases from V and 1 base from J, with 11 bases in between. This CDR3 is built from 15 residues. The CDR3 DNA reads TGTGCTAGTGGTCCGTGGCCAAAGAACACCGGGGAGCTGTTTTTT. Its translation: CASGPWPKNTGELFF. Based on the CDR3 plus reference TRBV12-5 and TRBJ2-2, the full variable domain is DARVTQTPRHKVTEMGQEVTMRCQPILGHNTVFWYRQTMMQGLELLAYFRNRAPLDDSGMPKDRFSAEMPDATLATLKIQPSEPRDSAVYFCASGPWPKNTGELFFGEGSRLTVL.

The rearrangement links TRBV28 to TRBJ1-5, with a tentative D call TRBD1 (6 bases). The germline V gene encodes CDR1 MDHEN and CDR2 SYDVKM. The CDR3 runs 16 residues. With 5 bases removed from V and 5 bases from J, the gap between germline ends came to 19 bases. CDR3 sequence (DNA): TGTGCCAGCAGTCCCAGCGACAGGCTTGATTATCAGCCCCAGCATTTT. This translates into CASSPSDRLDYQPQHF.

The CDR3 sequence: CASSFGTSNNEQFF. The CDR3 region has the DNA TGTGCCAGCAGTTTTGGGACTAGTAACAATGAGCAGTTCTTC. V is TRBV28 and J is TRBJ2-1, with 8 positions matching TRBD2. V was pared by 3 bases and J by 5 bases, with 3 bases of the junction left unmatched. The CDR3 consists of 14 residues. Germline V gives CDR1 MDHEN, CDR2 SYDVKM.

The chain recombines TRBV5-4 with TRBJ2-1, with 9 bases identical to TRBD1. The ends lost 7 bases at V and 6 bases at J; junction bases unmatched: 14. CDR1 and CDR2 (germline): SGHNT, YYREEE (reference sequence). The CDR3 sequence is 16 residues long. The CDR3: CASRKRGTGWGNEQFF. In DNA, the CDR3 is TGTGCCAGCCGAAAACGGGGGACAGGGTGGGGCAATGAGCAGTTCTTC.

This chain links TRBV9 with TRBJ1-2, with D perhaps matching TRBD1 (6 bases). The CDR3 contains 15 residues. The V end was cut by 0 bases, the J end by 0 bases, with 9 bases between. In germline, CDR1 is SGDLS, CDR2 YYNGEE. The CDR3 here is CASSVARTANYGYTF. CDR3 nucleotides: TGTGCCAGCAGCGTAGCTCGGACAGCTAACTATGGCTACACCTTC.

This chain connects TRBV5-3 to TRBJ2-7; possible D gene TRBD2, 6 bases. TRBV5-3 is given ORF status, its function remaining uncertain. Trimming took off 7 bases at V and 3 bases at J, with 23 bases between the two ends. This CDR3 has 16 amino acids. The CDR3 loop is CARYKDARDSGYEQYF. CDR3 coding DNA: TGTGCCAGATACAAAGACGCCCGGGACTCGGGCTACGAGCAGTACTTC.

The chain uses TRBV7-2 and TRBJ2-2, with TRBD1 matching over 12 bases. The CDR3 is 19 amino acids. The V and J ends lost 3 bases and 3 bases, in that order; junction bases with no gene match: 11. Germline V gene lookup returns CDR1 SGHTA and CDR2 FQGNSA. This CDR3 is CASSLAPGQGAGYTGELFF. CDR3 DNA sequence: TGTGCCAGCAGCTTGGCACCGGGACAGGGGGCCGGGTACACCGGGGAGCTGTTTTTT.

The J gene is TRBJ2-1, the V gene TRBV15; 12 nucleotides agree with TRBD2. The CDR3 extends over 15 amino acids. Germline V gives CDR1 LNHNV, CDR2 YYDKDF (reference sequence). The V segment lost 0 bases and the J segment 7 bases; nucleotides outside the gene matches: 1. This chain's CDR3 is CATSRDLAGGNEQFF. The CDR3 bases are TGTGCCACCAGCAGAGATCTAGCGGGGGGGAATGAGCAGTTCTTC.

This chain connects TRBV6-1 to TRBJ2-1; 8 bases map to TRBD1. The CDR3 totals 14 residues. The trim removed 6 bases at V and 1 base at J, leaving 2 bases unmatched. Germline CDR1 MNHNS, CDR2 SASEGT. The CDR3 protein is CASRDRESYNEQFF. In nucleotides, the CDR3 is TGTGCCAGCAGGGACAGGGAATCCTACAATGAGCAGTTCTTC.

The chain uses TRBV9 and TRBJ2-1, with TRBD2 matching over 9 bases. Looked up from germline, CDR1 is SGDLS and CDR2 is YYNGEE. The J segment lost 13 bases and the V segment lost 0 bases, leaving 8 bases of the junction unmatched. The length of the CDR3 is 14 residues. The CDR3 DNA sequence: TGTGCCAGCAGCGTAGGTGGCGGGAGGGCGGAACAGTTCTTC. This gives the protein CASSVGGGRAEQFF.

This chain uses TRBV19 with TRBJ2-2; D may be TRBD1 (6 bases). This CDR3 is built from 15 residues. V lost 3 bases and J 5 bases, leaving 13 bases between the germline ends. Germline CDR1 LNHDA, CDR2 SQIVND (reference sequence). CDR3 sequence: CASSIQARGTGELFF. In nucleotides, the CDR3 is TGTGCCAGTAGTATCCAGGCCAGGGGTACCGGGGAGCTGTTTTTT. Combining the CDR3 with reference TRBV19 and TRBJ2-2 gives the whole variable domain DGGITQSPKYLFRKEGQNVTLSCEQNLNHDAMYWYRQDPGQGLRLIYYSQIVNDFQKGDIAEGYSVSREKKESFPLTVTSAQKNPTAFYLCASSIQARGTGELFFGEGSRLTVL.

This chain connects TRBV5-1 to TRBJ2-7; 10 bases align to TRBD2. The CDR3 runs to 16 residues. V lost 6 bases to trimming and J lost 6 bases; unmatched junction nucleotides: 15. The V gene's germline CDR1 is SGHRS and CDR2 YFSETQ. The CDR3: CASTPLGASGSGEQYF. Here the CDR3 DNA reads TGCGCCAGCACCCCCTTAGGGGCTAGCGGGAGCGGCGAGCAGTACTTC.

The CDR3 DNA reads as TGCGCCAGCAGCCTGGGACTGCCAGAGACCCAGTACTTC. It yields the protein CASSLGLPETQYF. This chain joins TRBV4-1 and TRBJ2-5; D might be TRBD2 (6 bases). Trimming stripped 4 bases from V and 4 bases from J, with 10 bases between. The CDR3 runs to 13 residues. In germline, CDR1 is MGHRA, CDR2 YSYEKL.

The rearrangement links TRBV28 to TRBJ2-5, with 9 bases fitting TRBD2. CDR3 length: 15 residues. Trimming took 4 bases from V and 2 from J; bases not matched to a gene: 5. Germline V gene data show CDR1 as MDHEN and CDR2 as SYDVKM. CDR3 sequence (DNA): TGTGCCAGCAGTTCCCTTCTAGCGGGACAAGAGACCCAGTACTTC. This encodes CASSSLLAGQETQYF.

CDR3 loop: CASSRGLADQETQYF. Written as DNA, the CDR3 is TGTGCCAGCAGTAGGGGACTAGCGGACCAAGAGACCCAGTACTTC. The chain recombines TRBV27 with TRBJ2-5; 11 nucleotides align to TRBD2. The germline gives CDR1 MNHEY, CDR2 SMNVEV (reference sequence). The J segment lost 0 bases and the V segment lost 5 bases, leaving 2 bases of the junction unmatched. CDR3 size: 15 residues.